The subject of this entry is one TCR beta chain. Its cognate antigen is unknown. This sample is part of a study of CD8 T cells in Susac syndrome. Overall study findings and caveats: TCR sequencing and HLA analysis covered a relatively small number of individuals.

Germline CDR1 is SQVTM and CDR2 is ANQGSEA. This CDR3 spans 13 amino acids. With 7 bases removed from V and 5 bases from J, the gap between germline ends came to 15 bases. The RNA input was about 0.45 to 1 ug, and it was reverse transcribed with random hexamers. TCRdb called the immunoSEQ multiplex PCR reads again in MiXCR, with one record for every CDR3 protein. Here the sample spans a few hundred thousand distinct CDR3 sequences, around 95% being singletons. This receptor was taken from a human donor with multiple sclerosis. Material for sequencing was CD4+ T cells from PBMCs. V gene TRBV29-1 combines with J gene TRBJ2-1; D ambiguous. CDR3 nucleotide sequence: TGCAGCGGAGGAAGGACGGAAAACAATGAGCAGTTCTTC. Protein sequence: CSGGRTENNEQFF.